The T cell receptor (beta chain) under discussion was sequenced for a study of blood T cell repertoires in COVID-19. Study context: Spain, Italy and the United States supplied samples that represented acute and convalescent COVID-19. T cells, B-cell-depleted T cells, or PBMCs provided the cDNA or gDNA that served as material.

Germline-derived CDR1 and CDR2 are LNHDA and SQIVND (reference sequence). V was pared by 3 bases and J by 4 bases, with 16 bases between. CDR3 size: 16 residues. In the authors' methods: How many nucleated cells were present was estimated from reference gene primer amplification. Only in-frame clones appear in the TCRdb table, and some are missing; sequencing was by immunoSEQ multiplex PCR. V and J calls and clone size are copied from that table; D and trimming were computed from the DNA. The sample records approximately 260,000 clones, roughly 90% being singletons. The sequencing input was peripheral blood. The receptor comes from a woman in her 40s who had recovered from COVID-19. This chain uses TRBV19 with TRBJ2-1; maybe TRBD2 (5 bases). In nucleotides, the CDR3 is TGTGCCAGTAGTATGCCCCCGGGGTCGGGTTACAATGAGCAGTTCTTC. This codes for CASSMPPGSGYNEQFF.